A selection of T cell receptor beta chains follows, all from one sample in a study of T cell repertoires in cytomegalovirus infection. TCRdb passed the reads through MiXCR, listing each CDR3 protein once. Of some 680,000 distinct CDR3 sequences in the sample, roughly a third were seen once. Sequencing was carried out using PBMCs. Every receptor here comes from a human donor in good health (CMV status not recorded). Some clones in this sample may be carry-over from other donors' samples. Each CDR3 is given with its conserved first and last residue. The order of the fields is J gene, V gene, D gene, clone size, CDR3 DNA, CDR3 protein. The D gene is left open where the match is weak. Clone size, where shown, is once, few, many, or a class for clones that have expanded.

j_gene: TRBJ2-1; v_gene: TRBV28; d_gene: NA; abundance: few; CDR3nt: TGTGCCAGCACACCGGCCCGGGGGCTCTCCTACAATGAGCAGTTCTTC; CDR3aa: CASTPARGLSYNEQFF
j_gene: TRBJ2-1; v_gene: TRBV24-1; d_gene: NA; abundance: few; CDR3nt: TGTGCCACCAGCCCAGGGATAAGCGGGCGACCTGTCAATGAGCAGTTCTTC; CDR3aa: CATSPGISGRPVNEQFF
j_gene: TRBJ1-6; v_gene: TRBV28; d_gene: TRBD1; abundance: NA; CDR3nt: TGTGCCAGCAGTTCGACAGGGTCTTATTCACCCCTCCACTTT; CDR3aa: CASSSTGSYSPLHF
j_gene: TRBJ2-7; v_gene: TRBV29-1; d_gene: TRBD2; abundance: many; CDR3nt: TGCAGCGTGGTAGCGGGGGGGCCGCGCGAGCAGTACTTC; CDR3aa: CSVVAGGPREQYF
j_gene: TRBJ2-1; v_gene: TRBV7-9; d_gene: NA; abundance: once; CDR3nt: TGTGCCAGAAGGTCCCCACCCAACAATGAGAAGTTCTTC; CDR3aa: CARRSPPNNEKFF
j_gene: TRBJ2-2; v_gene: TRBV20-1; d_gene: TRBD1; abundance: NA; CDR3nt: TGCAGTGCTAGAGATTGGAGCCCCCGGGACAGTACGAACACCGGGGAGCTGTTTTTT; CDR3aa: CSARDWSPRDSTNTGELFF
j_gene: TRBJ1-2; v_gene: TRBV7-6; d_gene: TRBD1; abundance: many; CDR3nt: TGTGCCAGCAGCTCAAGGACAGGGGGCGATGGCTACACCTTC; CDR3aa: CASSSRTGGDGYTF
j_gene: TRBJ1-5; v_gene: TRBV28; d_gene: NA; abundance: NA; CDR3nt: TGTGCCAGCAGTCTTCGGGGGGAGGGCAATCAGCCCCAGCATTTT; CDR3aa: CASSLRGEGNQPQHF
j_gene: TRBJ1-2; v_gene: TRBV5-1; d_gene: TRBD1; abundance: NA; CDR3nt: TGCGCCAGCAGAACGTCCGCGATGGCAGGGGGGTCGACGAACTATGGCTACACCTTC; CDR3aa: CASRTSAMAGGSTNYGYTF
j_gene: TRBJ1-1; v_gene: TRBV7-6; d_gene: NA; abundance: NA; CDR3nt: TGTGCCAGCAGCTTGCGGTCCGTCGGGGACCTGAACACTGAAGCTTTCTTT; CDR3aa: CASSLRSVGDLNTEAFF
j_gene: TRBJ2-3; v_gene: TRBV28; d_gene: TRBD2; abundance: NA; CDR3nt: TGTGCCAGCAGGTTACCGGGGGGGGAGGCAGATACGCAGTATTTT; CDR3aa: CASRLPGGEADTQYF
j_gene: TRBJ2-1; v_gene: TRBV7-6; d_gene: TRBD2; abundance: NA; CDR3nt: TGTGCCAGCAGCGAAACGACGGGGGGGGTTTACGATGAGCAGTTCTTC; CDR3aa: CASSETTGGVYDEQFF
j_gene: TRBJ2-1; v_gene: TRBV12-3/TRBV12-4; d_gene: TRBD2; abundance: many; CDR3nt: TGTGCCAGCAGTGCCCCCAGCGGGACGGACAATGAGCAGTTCTTC; CDR3aa: CASSAPSGTDNEQFF
j_gene: TRBJ1-6; v_gene: TRBV28; d_gene: NA; abundance: NA; CDR3nt: TGTGCCAGCAGTTCCCTCCGCACAGTTTGGGTTTCACCCCTCCACTTT; CDR3aa: CASSSLRTVWVSPLHF
j_gene: TRBJ2-3; v_gene: TRBV19; d_gene: NA; abundance: once; CDR3nt: TGTGCCAGTAGCCCTACCAATACCAATACGCAGTATTTT; CDR3aa: CASSPTNTNTQYF
j_gene: TRBJ1-6; v_gene: TRBV7-9; d_gene: NA; abundance: NA; CDR3nt: TGTGCCAGCAGCCCCGGGACCTTATCCCAACCGGTCCACTTT; CDR3aa: CASSPGTLSQPVHF
j_gene: TRBJ1-3; v_gene: TRBV5-6; d_gene: NA; abundance: few; CDR3nt: TGTGCCAGCAGCTTTATTCAGAGCTCTGGAAACACCATATATTTT; CDR3aa: CASSFIQSSGNTIYF
j_gene: TRBJ1-3; v_gene: TRBV28; d_gene: TRBD1; abundance: NA; CDR3nt: TGTGCCAGCAGTCCACAGGGGCTTAGGAACACCATATATTTT; CDR3aa: CASSPQGLRNTIYF
j_gene: TRBJ2-1; v_gene: TRBV19; d_gene: NA; abundance: NA; CDR3nt: TGTGCCAGTAAGGGTGTGACTGCGCTCTACAATGAGCAGTTCTTC; CDR3aa: CASKGVTALYNEQFF
j_gene: TRBJ2-6; v_gene: TRBV24-1; d_gene: NA; abundance: few; CDR3nt: TGTGCCACCAGTGTAGGACACTCTGGGGCCAACGTCCTGACTTTC; CDR3aa: CATSVGHSGANVLTF
j_gene: TRBJ2-1; v_gene: TRBV5-1; d_gene: TRBD2; abundance: few; CDR3nt: TGCGCCAGCAGCCCTTCGGTTGGGCGGCTAGCGGGAGAGGTGCCTTACAATGAGCAGTTCTTC; CDR3aa: CASSPSVGRLAGEVPYNEQFF
j_gene: TRBJ1-4; v_gene: TRBV12-3/TRBV12-4; d_gene: NA; abundance: NA; CDR3nt: TGTGCCAGCAGCCTTAATGATAAACTGTTTTTT; CDR3aa: CASSLNDKLFF
j_gene: TRBJ2-4; v_gene: TRBV28; d_gene: TRBD2; abundance: few; CDR3nt: TGTGCCAGCAGTCCGGGACTAGCGGGGGGGCGGGCCAAAAACATTCAGTACTTC; CDR3aa: CASSPGLAGGRAKNIQYF
j_gene: TRBJ2-7; v_gene: TRBV28; d_gene: NA; abundance: NA; CDR3nt: TGTGCCAGCAGCCTCTTAGGGGGGGCCGACGAGCAGTACTTC; CDR3aa: CASSLLGGADEQYF
j_gene: TRBJ1-5; v_gene: TRBV19; d_gene: NA; abundance: few; CDR3nt: TGTGCCAGTAGTAGCCAGAATAGCAATCAGCCCCAGCATTTT; CDR3aa: CASSSQNSNQPQHF
j_gene: TRBJ2-2; v_gene: TRBV5-4; d_gene: NA; abundance: NA; CDR3nt: TGTGCCAGCCTGACAGAGGCGAACACCGGGGAGCTGTTTTTT; CDR3aa: CASLTEANTGELFF
j_gene: TRBJ1-6; v_gene: TRBV7-6; d_gene: TRBD1; abundance: many; CDR3nt: TGTGCCAGCGGGACAGGGGGCGGAATTTCACCCCTCCACTTT; CDR3aa: CASGTGGGISPLHF
j_gene: TRBJ2-3; v_gene: TRBV18; d_gene: TRBD2; abundance: NA; CDR3nt: TGTGCCAGCTCAGGATCCGGGACTAGTGTGGGCGATACGCAGTATTTT; CDR3aa: CASSGSGTSVGDTQYF
j_gene: TRBJ2-4; v_gene: TRBV28; d_gene: NA; abundance: few; CDR3nt: TGTGCCAGCAGTTTAGTAGGGGGGGGTAAAAACATTCAGTACTTC; CDR3aa: CASSLVGGGKNIQYF
j_gene: TRBJ2-4; v_gene: TRBV28; d_gene: NA; abundance: NA; CDR3nt: TGTGCCAGCAGTCCCCTCAAGGGCCTCAACATTCAGTACTTC; CDR3aa: CASSPLKGLNIQYF
j_gene: TRBJ2-7; v_gene: TRBV28; d_gene: TRBD2; abundance: NA; CDR3nt: TGTGCCAGCAGTTTATCCGGACTAGCGGGAGGGCCGGCGGTTTGGCAGTACTTC; CDR3aa: CASSLSGLAGGPAVWQYF
j_gene: TRBJ2-7; v_gene: TRBV7-6; d_gene: NA; abundance: NA; CDR3nt: TGTGCCAGCAGCGGTCCTCAGGGTAGCTCCTACGAGCAGTACTTC; CDR3aa: CASSGPQGSSYEQYF
j_gene: TRBJ2-1; v_gene: TRBV29-1; d_gene: TRBD2; abundance: NA; CDR3nt: TGCAGCGTGGCTAAGCGGGAGGGGTACAATGAGCAGTTCTTC; CDR3aa: CSVAKREGYNEQFF
j_gene: TRBJ1-1; v_gene: TRBV5-5; d_gene: TRBD1; abundance: NA; CDR3nt: TGTGCCAGCAGTAGACAGGGGATGAACACTGAAGCTTTCTTT; CDR3aa: CASSRQGMNTEAFF
j_gene: TRBJ1-4; v_gene: TRBV2; d_gene: TRBD1; abundance: NA; CDR3nt: TGTGCCAGCAGTGAACTCAGGGGGGAGATAACTAATGAAAAACTGTTTTTT; CDR3aa: CASSELRGEITNEKLFF
j_gene: TRBJ1-3; v_gene: TRBV20-1; d_gene: NA; abundance: NA; CDR3nt: TGCAGTGCCAGACCAGGGGCTGGAAACACCATATATTTT; CDR3aa: CSARPGAGNTIYF
j_gene: TRBJ2-7; v_gene: TRBV20-1; d_gene: TRBD2; abundance: NA; CDR3nt: TGCAGCGTCGGGTTGGGACTAGTAATGTGGGAGCAGTACTTC; CDR3aa: CSVGLGLVMWEQYF
j_gene: TRBJ1-1; v_gene: TRBV7-2; d_gene: NA; abundance: NA; CDR3nt: TGTGCCAGCAGCCCCCGCAGTGGGAGAAACACTGAAGCTTTCTTT; CDR3aa: CASSPRSGRNTEAFF
j_gene: TRBJ1-3; v_gene: TRBV5-5; d_gene: NA; abundance: few; CDR3nt: TGTGCCAGCAGTTCGGGACTCTCTGGAAACACCATATATTTT; CDR3aa: CASSSGLSGNTIYF
j_gene: TRBJ2-2; v_gene: TRBV6-1; d_gene: NA; abundance: many; CDR3nt: TGTGCCAGCAACCTTCGGTGGGGCGCCGGGGAGCTGTTTTTT; CDR3aa: CASNLRWGAGELFF
j_gene: TRBJ2-1; v_gene: TRBV14; d_gene: TRBD2; abundance: NA; CDR3nt: TGTGCCAGCAGCCAGGACGGGAGGGCCTCCAATGAGCAGTTCTTC; CDR3aa: CASSQDGRASNEQFF
j_gene: TRBJ1-5; v_gene: TRBV7-8; d_gene: NA; abundance: many; CDR3nt: TGTGCCAGCAGTTTTACAGGGCCCAATCAGCCCCAGCATTTT; CDR3aa: CASSFTGPNQPQHF
j_gene: TRBJ2-1; v_gene: TRBV7-2; d_gene: NA; abundance: NA; CDR3nt: TGTGCCAGCAGCAATGACTACAATGAGCAGTTCTTC; CDR3aa: CASSNDYNEQFF
j_gene: TRBJ1-5; v_gene: TRBV24-1; d_gene: NA; abundance: NA; CDR3nt: TGTGCCACCAGTGATCCAAAACAGCCCCAGCATTTT; CDR3aa: CATSDPKQPQHF
j_gene: TRBJ2-1; v_gene: TRBV6-1; d_gene: TRBD1; abundance: NA; CDR3nt: TGTGCCAGCAGTGAGAACAGGGGTCAGAGCAATGAGCAGTTCTTC; CDR3aa: CASSENRGQSNEQFF
j_gene: TRBJ2-3; v_gene: TRBV7-2; d_gene: TRBD2; abundance: few; CDR3nt: TGTGCCAGCAGCCGTGGACTAGCGGGGGGAATAGCTTCTGATACGCAGTATTTT; CDR3aa: CASSRGLAGGIASDTQYF
j_gene: TRBJ1-5; v_gene: TRBV5-1; d_gene: NA; abundance: few; CDR3nt: TGTGCCAGCAGCTTGGGACCAGGGTCCAATCAGCCCCAGCATTTT; CDR3aa: CASSLGPGSNQPQHF
j_gene: TRBJ2-4; v_gene: TRBV27; d_gene: NA; abundance: few; CDR3nt: TGTGCCAGCAGTTTATTGACAGCCGAGCCAGCCAAAAACATTCAGTACTTC; CDR3aa: CASSLLTAEPAKNIQYF
j_gene: TRBJ1-1; v_gene: TRBV7-2; d_gene: TRBD1; abundance: NA; CDR3nt: TGTGCCAGCAGCCTATCCGGGACAGGGGGTGGCACTGAAGCTTTCTTT; CDR3aa: CASSLSGTGGGTEAFF
j_gene: TRBJ2-7; v_gene: TRBV29-1; d_gene: NA; abundance: NA; CDR3nt: TGCAGCGCAGGCCATGGAGAGCAGTACTTC; CDR3aa: CSAGHGEQYF
j_gene: TRBJ2-3; v_gene: TRBV7-9; d_gene: TRBD2; abundance: NA; CDR3nt: TGTGCCAGCAGCTTAACCTCTAGCGGGTCCCCCACAGATACGCAGTATTTT; CDR3aa: CASSLTSSGSPTDTQYF
j_gene: TRBJ1-2; v_gene: TRBV28; d_gene: TRBD1; abundance: NA; CDR3nt: TGTGCCAGCAGTCGCCCTAAGGACAGGGGTTTCTATGGCTACACCTTC; CDR3aa: CASSRPKDRGFYGYTF
j_gene: TRBJ2-3; v_gene: TRBV9; d_gene: NA; abundance: NA; CDR3nt: TGTGCCAGCAGCGTAGCTCGGTCCACAGATACGCAGTATTTT; CDR3aa: CASSVARSTDTQYF
j_gene: TRBJ2-1; v_gene: TRBV27; d_gene: TRBD2; abundance: many; CDR3nt: TGTGCCAGCAGCCAAGGACTAGCGGGATTGAATGAGCAGTTCTTC; CDR3aa: CASSQGLAGLNEQFF
j_gene: TRBJ2-1; v_gene: TRBV19; d_gene: TRBD1; abundance: NA; CDR3nt: TGTGCCAGTAAGGGACAGGAGTACAATGAGCAGTTCTTC; CDR3aa: CASKGQEYNEQFF
j_gene: TRBJ2-5; v_gene: TRBV7-3; d_gene: TRBD1; abundance: NA; CDR3nt: TGTGCCAGCAGCAACACCGGGACAGGGGTTGGGGAGACCCAGTACTTC; CDR3aa: CASSNTGTGVGETQYF
j_gene: TRBJ1-1; v_gene: TRBV6-1; d_gene: TRBD1; abundance: few; CDR3nt: TGTGCCAGCAGACCGTACAACAAGGACAGGGACACTGAAGCTTTCTTT; CDR3aa: CASRPYNKDRDTEAFF
j_gene: TRBJ1-1; v_gene: TRBV19; d_gene: TRBD1; abundance: NA; CDR3nt: TGTGCCAGTAGTATAGATCTAGCAGGGGGTTGGACTGAAGCTTTCTTT; CDR3aa: CASSIDLAGGWTEAFF
j_gene: TRBJ2-1; v_gene: TRBV6-8; d_gene: NA; abundance: NA; CDR3nt: TGTGCCAGCAGTTACCCTCCGGGGGTTCCCAATGAGCAGTTCTTC; CDR3aa: CASSYPPGVPNEQFF